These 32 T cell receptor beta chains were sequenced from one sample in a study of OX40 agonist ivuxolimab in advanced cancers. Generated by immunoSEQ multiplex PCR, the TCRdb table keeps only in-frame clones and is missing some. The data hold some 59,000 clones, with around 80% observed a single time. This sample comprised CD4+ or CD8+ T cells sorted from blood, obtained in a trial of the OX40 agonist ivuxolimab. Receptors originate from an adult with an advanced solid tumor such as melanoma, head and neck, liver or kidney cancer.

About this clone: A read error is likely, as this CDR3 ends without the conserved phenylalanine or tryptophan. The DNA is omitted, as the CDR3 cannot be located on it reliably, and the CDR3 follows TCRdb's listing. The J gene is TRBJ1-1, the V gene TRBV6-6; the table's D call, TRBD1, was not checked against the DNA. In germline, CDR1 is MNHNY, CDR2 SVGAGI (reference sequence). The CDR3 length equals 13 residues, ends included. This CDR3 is CASRIRDTLADAM.

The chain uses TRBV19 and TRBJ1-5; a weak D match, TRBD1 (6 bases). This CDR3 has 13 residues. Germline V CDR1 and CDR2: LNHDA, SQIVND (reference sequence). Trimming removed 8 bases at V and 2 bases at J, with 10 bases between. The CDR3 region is CASGAGGNQPQHF. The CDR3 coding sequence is TGTGCCAGTGGGGCAGGGGGCAATCAGCCCCAGCATTTT.

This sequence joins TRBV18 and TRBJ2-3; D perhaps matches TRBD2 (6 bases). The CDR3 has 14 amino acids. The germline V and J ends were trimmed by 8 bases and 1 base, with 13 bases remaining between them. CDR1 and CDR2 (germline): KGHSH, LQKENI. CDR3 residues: CASRGMLGTDTQYF. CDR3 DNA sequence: TGTGCCAGCCGCGGGATGCTTGGCACAGATACGCAGTATTTT.

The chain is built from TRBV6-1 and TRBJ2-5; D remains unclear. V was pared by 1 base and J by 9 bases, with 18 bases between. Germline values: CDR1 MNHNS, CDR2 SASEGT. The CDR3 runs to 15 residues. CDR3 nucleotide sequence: TGTGCCAGCAGTGAAGTACCCCAGGCCGAAGGAGCCCAGTACTTC. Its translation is CASSEVPQAEGAQYF.

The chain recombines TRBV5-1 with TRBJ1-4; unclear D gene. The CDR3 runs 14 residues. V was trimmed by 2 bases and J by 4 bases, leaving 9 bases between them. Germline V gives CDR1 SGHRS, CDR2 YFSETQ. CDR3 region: CASSFMGYNEKLFF. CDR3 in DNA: TGCGCCAGCAGCTTTATGGGATATAATGAAAAACTGTTTTTT.

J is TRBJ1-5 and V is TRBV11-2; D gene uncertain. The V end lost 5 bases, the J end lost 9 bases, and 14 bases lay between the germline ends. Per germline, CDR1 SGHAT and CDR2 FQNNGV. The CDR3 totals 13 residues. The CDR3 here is CASSPGPGRPQHF. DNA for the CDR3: TGTGCCAGCAGCCCCGGGCCCGGAAGGCCCCAGCATTTT.

This CDR3 is CASSGRIGAGELFF. DNA for the CDR3: TGTGCCAGCAGTGGAAGGATAGGGGCCGGGGAGCTGTTTTTT. This chain links TRBV25-1 with TRBJ2-2, with D tentatively TRBD1 (5 bases). The V gene lost 4 bases and the J gene lost 6 bases, with 12 bases spanning the gap. The germline CDR1 and CDR2 sequences are MGHDK and SYGVNS. The CDR3 sequence is 14 residues long. The full variable domain, its missing parts supplied by reference TRBV25-1 and TRBJ2-2, is EADIYQTPRYLVIGTGKKITLECSQTMGHDKMYWYQQDPGMELHLIHYSYGVNSTEKGDLSSESTVSRIRTEHFPLTLESARPSHTSQYLCASSGRIGAGELFFGEGSRLTVL.

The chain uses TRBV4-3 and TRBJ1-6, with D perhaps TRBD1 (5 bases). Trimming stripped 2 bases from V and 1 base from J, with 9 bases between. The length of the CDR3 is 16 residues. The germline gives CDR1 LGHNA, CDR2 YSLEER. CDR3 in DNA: TGCGCCAGCAGCCAATTGGGGGTTTCCTATAATTCACCCCTCCACTTT. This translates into CASSQLGVSYNSPLHF.

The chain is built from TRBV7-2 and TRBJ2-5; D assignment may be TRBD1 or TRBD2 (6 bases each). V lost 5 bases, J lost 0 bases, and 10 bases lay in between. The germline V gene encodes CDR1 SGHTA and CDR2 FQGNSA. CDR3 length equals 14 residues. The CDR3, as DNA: TGTGCCAGCAGCAGGGGGGCGAACCAAGAGACCCAGTACTTC. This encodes CASSRGANQETQYF.

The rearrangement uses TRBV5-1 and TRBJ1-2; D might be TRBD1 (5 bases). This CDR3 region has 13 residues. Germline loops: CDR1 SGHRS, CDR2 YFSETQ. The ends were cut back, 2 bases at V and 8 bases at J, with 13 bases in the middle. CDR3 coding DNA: TGCGCCAGCAGCTTTGAAAGGGGTCGAGGCTACACCTTC. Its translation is CASSFERGRGYTF.

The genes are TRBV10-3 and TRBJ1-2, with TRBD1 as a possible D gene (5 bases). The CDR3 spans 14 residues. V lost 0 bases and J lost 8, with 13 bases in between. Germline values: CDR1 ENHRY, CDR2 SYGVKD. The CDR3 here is CAISESGQDLGYTF. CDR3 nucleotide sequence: TGTGCCATCAGTGAGTCGGGGCAGGACCTCGGCTACACCTTC.

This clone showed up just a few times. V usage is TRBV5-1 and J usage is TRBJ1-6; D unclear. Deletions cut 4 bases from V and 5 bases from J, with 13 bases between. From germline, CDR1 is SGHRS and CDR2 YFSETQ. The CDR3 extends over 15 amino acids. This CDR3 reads CASSRTPADNSPLHF. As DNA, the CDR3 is TGCGCCAGCAGCCGGACCCCCGCGGATAATTCACCCCTCCACTTT.

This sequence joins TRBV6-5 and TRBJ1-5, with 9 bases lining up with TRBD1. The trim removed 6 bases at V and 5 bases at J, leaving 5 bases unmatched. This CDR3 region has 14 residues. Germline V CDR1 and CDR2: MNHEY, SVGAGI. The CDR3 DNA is TGTGCCAGCAGCCGGGACAGGGAGGATCAGCCCCAGCATTTT. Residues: CASSRDREDQPQHF.

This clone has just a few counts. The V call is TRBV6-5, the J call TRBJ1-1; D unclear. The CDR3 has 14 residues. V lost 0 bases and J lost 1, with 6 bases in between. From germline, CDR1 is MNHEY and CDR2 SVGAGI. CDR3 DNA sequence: TGTGCCAGCAGTTACTCTGCGAGGAACACTGAAGCTTTCTTT. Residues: CASSYSARNTEAFF.

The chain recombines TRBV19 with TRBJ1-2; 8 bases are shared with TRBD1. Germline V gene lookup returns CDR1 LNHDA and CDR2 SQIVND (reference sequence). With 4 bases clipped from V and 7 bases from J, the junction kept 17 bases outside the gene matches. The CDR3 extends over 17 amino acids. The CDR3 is CASSTLTLETGVFGYTF. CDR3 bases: TGTGCCAGTAGTACCCTAACCCTCGAGACAGGGGTTTTTGGCTACACCTTC.

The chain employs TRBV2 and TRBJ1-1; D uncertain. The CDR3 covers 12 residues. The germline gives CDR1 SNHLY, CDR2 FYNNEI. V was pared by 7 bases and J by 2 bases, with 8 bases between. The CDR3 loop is CASKVRNTEAFF. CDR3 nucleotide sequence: TGTGCCAGCAAAGTGCGTAACACTGAAGCTTTCTTT.

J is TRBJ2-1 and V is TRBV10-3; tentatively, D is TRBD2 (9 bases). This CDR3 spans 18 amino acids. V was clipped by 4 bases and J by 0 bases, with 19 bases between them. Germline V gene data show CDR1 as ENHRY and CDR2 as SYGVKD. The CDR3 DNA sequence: TGTGCCATCAGTGGGGCTAGCGGGGACAGGAGCTCCTACAATGAGCAGTTCTTC. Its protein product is CAISGASGDRSSYNEQFF.

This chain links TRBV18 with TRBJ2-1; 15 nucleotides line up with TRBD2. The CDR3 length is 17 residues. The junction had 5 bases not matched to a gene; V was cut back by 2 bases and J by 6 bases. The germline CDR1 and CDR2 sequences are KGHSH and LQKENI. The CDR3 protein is CASSPRTSGGAGNEQFF. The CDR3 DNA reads TGTGCCAGCTCACCAAGGACTAGCGGGGGGGCCGGCAATGAGCAGTTCTTC. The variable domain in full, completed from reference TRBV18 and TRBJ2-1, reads NAGVMQNPRHLVRRRGQEARLRCSPMKGHSHVYWYRQLPEEGLKFMVYLQKENIIDESGMPKERFSAEFPKEGPSILRIQQVVRGDSAAYFCASSPRTSGGAGNEQFFGPGTRLTVL.

The CDR3 coding sequence is TGTGCCAGCAGCTTACCAAGGGCAAGGAACACTGAAGCTTTCTTT. It codes for CASSLPRARNTEAFF. V usage is TRBV7-9 and J usage is TRBJ1-1; D uncertain. The V gene's germline CDR1 is SEHNR and CDR2 FQNEAQ (reference sequence). The CDR3 is 15 amino acids. V gave up 2 bases and J gave up 1 base, with 11 bases separating them.

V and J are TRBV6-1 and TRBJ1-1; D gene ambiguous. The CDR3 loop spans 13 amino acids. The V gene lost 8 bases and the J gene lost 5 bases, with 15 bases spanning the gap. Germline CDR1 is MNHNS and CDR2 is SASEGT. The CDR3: CASGREVRTEAFF. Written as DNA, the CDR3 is TGTGCCAGCGGTCGAGAGGTTCGGACTGAAGCTTTCTTT.

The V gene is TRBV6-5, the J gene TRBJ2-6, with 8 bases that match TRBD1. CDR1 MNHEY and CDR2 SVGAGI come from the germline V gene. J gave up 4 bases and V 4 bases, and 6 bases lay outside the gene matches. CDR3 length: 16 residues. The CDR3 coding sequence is TGTGCCAGCAGTTTGCAGGGGGCGTGGGGGGCCAACGTCCTGACTTTC. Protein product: CASSLQGAWGANVLTF.

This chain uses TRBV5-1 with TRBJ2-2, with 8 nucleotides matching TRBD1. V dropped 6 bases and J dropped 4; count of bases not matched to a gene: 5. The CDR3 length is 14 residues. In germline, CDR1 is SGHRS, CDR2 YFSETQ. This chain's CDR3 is CASKGQGGTGELFF. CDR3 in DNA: TGCGCCAGCAAAGGACAGGGAGGCACCGGGGAGCTGTTTTTT. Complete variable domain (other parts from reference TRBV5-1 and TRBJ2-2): KAGVTQTPRYLIKTRGQQVTLSCSPISGHRSVSWYQQTPGQGLQFLFEYFSETQRNKGNFPGRFSGRQFSNSRSEMNVSTLELGDSALYLCASKGQGGTGELFFGEGSRLTVL.

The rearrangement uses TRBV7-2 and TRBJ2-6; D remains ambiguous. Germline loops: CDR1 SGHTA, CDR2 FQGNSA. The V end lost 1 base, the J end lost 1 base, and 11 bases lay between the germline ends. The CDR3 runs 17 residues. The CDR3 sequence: CASSLVSWKSGANVLTF. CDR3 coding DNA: TGTGCCAGCAGCTTAGTTTCTTGGAAGTCTGGGGCCAACGTCCTGACTTTC.

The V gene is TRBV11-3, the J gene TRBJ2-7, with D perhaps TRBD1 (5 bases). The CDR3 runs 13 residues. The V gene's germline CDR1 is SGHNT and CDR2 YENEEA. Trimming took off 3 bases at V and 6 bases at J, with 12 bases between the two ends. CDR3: CASSFTGAGEQYF. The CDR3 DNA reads TGTGCCAGCAGCTTTACAGGAGCTGGCGAGCAGTACTTC.

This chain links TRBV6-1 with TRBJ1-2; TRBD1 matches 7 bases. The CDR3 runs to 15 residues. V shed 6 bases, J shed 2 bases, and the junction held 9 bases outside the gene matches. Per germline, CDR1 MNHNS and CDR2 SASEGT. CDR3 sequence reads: CASRTRDSLNYGYTF. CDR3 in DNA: TGTGCCAGCAGGACTCGGGACAGCTTGAACTATGGCTACACCTTC.

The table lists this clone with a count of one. In DNA form, the CDR3 reads TGTGCCAGCAGCTTAAGAAGCTCTGGAAACACCATATATTTT. This codes for CASSLRSSGNTIYF. This chain uses TRBV7-2 with TRBJ1-3; D ambiguous. With 2 bases removed from V and 0 bases from J, the gap between germline ends came to 5 bases. Germline CDR1 reads SGHTA; CDR2 reads FQGNSA. CDR3 size: 14 residues.

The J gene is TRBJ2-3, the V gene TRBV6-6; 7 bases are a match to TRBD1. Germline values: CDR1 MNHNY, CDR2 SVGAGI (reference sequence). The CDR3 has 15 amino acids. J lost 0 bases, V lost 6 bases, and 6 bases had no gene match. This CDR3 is CASRPGQLSTDTQYF. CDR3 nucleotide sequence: TGTGCCAGCAGGCCGGGACAGCTTAGCACAGATACGCAGTATTTT.

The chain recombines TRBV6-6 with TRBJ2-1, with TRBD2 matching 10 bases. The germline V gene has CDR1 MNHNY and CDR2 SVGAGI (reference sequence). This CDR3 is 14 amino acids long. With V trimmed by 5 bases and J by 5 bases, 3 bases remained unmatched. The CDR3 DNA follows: TGTGCCAGCAGTAGGAGCGGGGGGGACAATGAGCAGTTCTTC. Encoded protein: CASSRSGGDNEQFF.

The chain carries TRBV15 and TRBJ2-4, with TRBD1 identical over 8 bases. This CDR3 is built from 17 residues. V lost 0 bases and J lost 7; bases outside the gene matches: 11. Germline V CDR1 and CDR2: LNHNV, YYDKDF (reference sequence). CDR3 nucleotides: TGTGCCACCAGCAGAGATCTTTTTGGGACAGGAGGGAACATTCAGTACTTC. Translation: CATSRDLFGTGGNIQYF.

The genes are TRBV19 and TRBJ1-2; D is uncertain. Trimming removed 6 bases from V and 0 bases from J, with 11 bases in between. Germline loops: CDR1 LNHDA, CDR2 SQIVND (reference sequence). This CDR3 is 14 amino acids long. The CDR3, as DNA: TGTGCCAGTAGAATCTGGAAAGCTAACTATGGCTACACCTTC. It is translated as CASRIWKANYGYTF.

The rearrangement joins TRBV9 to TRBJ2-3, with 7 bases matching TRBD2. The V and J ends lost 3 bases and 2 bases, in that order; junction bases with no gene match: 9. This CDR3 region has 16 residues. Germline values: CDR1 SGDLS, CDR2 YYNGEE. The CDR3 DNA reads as TGTGCCAGCAGCGAGGCCATAGCGGGCCTCACAGATACGCAGTATTTT. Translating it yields CASSEAIAGLTDTQYF. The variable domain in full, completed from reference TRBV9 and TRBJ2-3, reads DSGVTQTPKHLITATGQRVTLRCSPRSGDLSVYWYQQSLDQGLQFLIQYYNGEERAKGNILERFSAQQFPDLHSELNLSSLELGDSALYFCASSEAIAGLTDTQYFGPGTRLTVL.

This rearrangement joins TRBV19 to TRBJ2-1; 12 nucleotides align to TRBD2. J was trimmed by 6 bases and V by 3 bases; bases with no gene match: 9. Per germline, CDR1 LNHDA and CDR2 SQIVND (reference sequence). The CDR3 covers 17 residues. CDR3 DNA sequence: TGTGCCAGTAGTATCCAGGCACTAGCGGGGGGCGTCAATGAGCAGTTCTTC. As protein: CASSIQALAGGVNEQFF.